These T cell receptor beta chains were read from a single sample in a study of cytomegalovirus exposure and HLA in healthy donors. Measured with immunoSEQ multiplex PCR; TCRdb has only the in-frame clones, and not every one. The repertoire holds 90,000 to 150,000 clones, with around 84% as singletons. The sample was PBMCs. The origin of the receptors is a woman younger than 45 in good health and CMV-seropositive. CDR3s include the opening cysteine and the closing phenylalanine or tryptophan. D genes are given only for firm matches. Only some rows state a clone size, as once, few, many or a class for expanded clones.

CDR3aa: CASSVAPLRLAGATLDTQYF; CDR3nt: TGTGCCAGCAGCGTAGCCCCCCTCCGACTAGCGGGGGCCACTCTGGATACGCAGTATTTT; v_gene: TRBV9; d_gene: TRBD2; len: 20; j_gene: TRBJ2-3; abundance: -
CDR3aa: CASSFRGKGYEQYF; CDR3nt: TGCGCCAGCAGCTTCAGGGGGAAAGGGTACGAGCAGTACTTC; v_gene: TRBV5-1; d_gene: TRBD1; len: 14; j_gene: TRBJ2-7; abundance: -
CDR3aa: CASRRSGGSAQYF; CDR3nt: TGTGCCAGCAGAAGGAGCGGGGGGAGCGCTCAGTACTTC; v_gene: TRBV2; d_gene: TRBD2; len: 13; j_gene: TRBJ2-5; abundance: -
CDR3aa: CASSPLDLRGNSPLHF; CDR3nt: TGCGCCAGCTCCCCGTTGGATCTCCGCGGTAATTCACCCCTCCACTTT; v_gene: TRBV4-1; d_gene: -; len: 16; j_gene: TRBJ1-6; abundance: few
CDR3aa: CASRGQGWDNQPQHF; CDR3nt: TGTGCCAGCAGAGGACAGGGATGGGACAATCAGCCCCAGCATTTT; v_gene: TRBV28; d_gene: TRBD1; len: 15; j_gene: TRBJ1-5; abundance: -
CDR3aa: CASSFWDRGNEKLFF; CDR3nt: TGTGCCAGCAGCTTCTGGGACAGGGGTAATGAAAAACTGTTTTTT; v_gene: TRBV7-9; d_gene: TRBD1; len: 15; j_gene: TRBJ1-4; abundance: -
CDR3aa: CASLPGTSGGYNEQFF; CDR3nt: TGTGCCAGCCTCCCCGGGACTAGCGGGGGGTACAATGAGCAGTTCTTC; v_gene: TRBV18; d_gene: TRBD2; len: 16; j_gene: TRBJ2-1; abundance: -
CDR3aa: CASSVGVGELFF; CDR3nt: TGTGCCAGCAGTGTCGGGGTAGGGGAGCTGTTTTTT; v_gene: TRBV2; d_gene: -; len: 12; j_gene: TRBJ2-2; abundance: -
CDR3aa: CASSQDRGGKLFF; CDR3nt: TGCGCCAGCAGCCAAGATCGCGGGGGCAAACTGTTTTTT; v_gene: TRBV4-3; d_gene: -; len: 13; j_gene: TRBJ1-4; abundance: -
CDR3aa: CASSDWDSFNSPLHF; CDR3nt: TGTGCCAGCAGTGACTGGGACAGCTTCAATTCACCCCTCCACTTT; v_gene: TRBV6-5; d_gene: TRBD1; len: 15; j_gene: TRBJ1-6; abundance: -
CDR3aa: CAWSGGGTGRETQYF; CDR3nt: TGTGCCTGGAGTGGGGGAGGGACAGGTCGTGAGACCCAGTACTTC; v_gene: TRBV30; d_gene: -; len: 15; j_gene: TRBJ2-5; abundance: -
CDR3aa: CAWTQDRGRGKLFF; CDR3nt: TGTGCCTGGACACAGGACAGGGGGCGCGGAAAACTGTTTTTT; v_gene: TRBV30; d_gene: TRBD1; len: 14; j_gene: TRBJ1-4; abundance: once
CDR3aa: CASRQHLTGVSANEQFF; CDR3nt: TGCGCCAGCAGGCAACATCTAACAGGGGTTTCGGCCAATGAGCAGTTCTTC; v_gene: TRBV4-3; d_gene: TRBD1; len: 17; j_gene: TRBJ2-1; abundance: -
CDR3aa: CASSYSAVDYGYTF; CDR3nt: TGTGCCAGCAGTTACTCGGCGGTAGACTATGGCTACACCTTC; v_gene: TRBV6-5; d_gene: -; len: 14; j_gene: TRBJ1-2; abundance: -
CDR3aa: CASSPETGPRQFF; CDR3nt: TGCGCCAGCAGCCCGGAGACAGGCCCTCGGCAGTTCTTC; v_gene: TRBV5-1; d_gene: -; len: 13; j_gene: TRBJ2-1; abundance: -
CDR3aa: CASSLAQGQETQYF; CDR3nt: TGTGCCAGCAGCTTAGCACAGGGCCAAGAGACCCAGTACTTC; v_gene: TRBV7-2; d_gene: -; len: 14; j_gene: TRBJ2-5; abundance: once
CDR3aa: CASSLTDRTEAFF; CDR3nt: TGTGCCAGCAGCCTAACCGACAGAACTGAAGCTTTCTTT; v_gene: TRBV7-9; d_gene: -; len: 13; j_gene: TRBJ1-1; abundance: few
CDR3aa: CASSSGGGDPQNEQFF; CDR3nt: TGTGCCAGCAGTTCAGGGGGCGGGGACCCGCAAAATGAGCAGTTCTTC; v_gene: TRBV6-5; d_gene: TRBD1; len: 16; j_gene: TRBJ2-1; abundance: -
CDR3aa: CASSQDRGVEQYF; CDR3nt: TGTGCCAGCAGCCAAGATCGGGGGGTCGAGCAGTACTTC; v_gene: TRBV4-2; d_gene: TRBD2; len: 13; j_gene: TRBJ2-7; abundance: -
CDR3aa: CASSQVNDRINEKLFF; CDR3nt: TGCGCCAGCAGCCAGGTGAATGACAGGATTAATGAAAAACTGTTTTTT; v_gene: TRBV4-3; d_gene: -; len: 16; j_gene: TRBJ1-4; abundance: -
CDR3aa: CASSQDLAGNSPLHF; CDR3nt: TGCGCCAGCAGCCAAGATCTCGCGGGGAATTCACCCCTCCACTTT; v_gene: TRBV4-3; d_gene: -; len: 15; j_gene: TRBJ1-6; abundance: once
CDR3aa: CASSLSSAGGSPNYGYTF; CDR3nt: TGTGCCAGCAGTTTATCTTCAGCCGGGGGATCCCCTAACTATGGCTACACCTTC; v_gene: TRBV27; d_gene: -; len: 18; j_gene: TRBJ1-2; abundance: -
CDR3aa: CASSDRDRERDEQYF; CDR3nt: TGTGCCAGCAGTGATCGGGACAGGGAGAGGGATGAGCAGTACTTC; v_gene: TRBV6-1; d_gene: TRBD1; len: 15; j_gene: TRBJ2-7; abundance: -
CDR3aa: CASSTHRGREDGYTF; CDR3nt: TGTGCCAGTAGCACACACAGGGGGCGCGAGGATGGCTACACCTTC; v_gene: TRBV19; d_gene: TRBD1; len: 15; j_gene: TRBJ1-2; abundance: -
CDR3aa: CASSASGTYNEQFF; CDR3nt: TGTGCCAGCAGCGCCTCCGGGACTTACAATGAGCAGTTCTTC; v_gene: TRBV9; d_gene: -; len: 14; j_gene: TRBJ2-1; abundance: -
CDR3aa: CASSTLDRQVTDTQYF; CDR3nt: TGTGCCAGCAGCACCCTAGATCGACAGGTCACAGATACGCAGTATTTT; v_gene: TRBV11-2; d_gene: -; len: 16; j_gene: TRBJ2-3; abundance: -
CDR3aa: CAWSIGTSGVQPQHF; CDR3nt: TGTGCCTGGAGCATTGGGACTTCTGGGGTTCAGCCCCAGCATTTT; v_gene: TRBV30; d_gene: -; len: 15; j_gene: TRBJ1-5; abundance: -
CDR3aa: CASGSDRGHEQYF; CDR3nt: TGTGCCAGCGGATCAGACAGGGGCCACGAGCAGTACTTC; v_gene: TRBV6-5; d_gene: TRBD1; len: 13; j_gene: TRBJ2-7; abundance: -
CDR3aa: CASGTPNEQFF; CDR3nt: TGTGCCAGCGGGACTCCCAATGAGCAGTTCTTC; v_gene: TRBV6-6; d_gene: -; len: 11; j_gene: TRBJ2-1; abundance: -
CDR3aa: CASSYVGAPPNEKLFF; CDR3nt: TGTGCCAGCAGTTATGTAGGGGCACCTCCTAATGAAAAACTGTTTTTT; v_gene: TRBV6-6; d_gene: -; len: 16; j_gene: TRBJ1-4; abundance: -
CDR3aa: CASSLGRQGVNTGELFF; CDR3nt: TGTGCCAGCAGTTTAGGTAGGCAGGGGGTGAACACCGGGGAGCTGTTTTTT; v_gene: TRBV28; d_gene: TRBD1; len: 17; j_gene: TRBJ2-2; abundance: -
CDR3aa: CAWSRDSPYEQYF; CDR3nt: TGTGCCTGGAGTCGGGACAGTCCCTACGAGCAGTACTTC; v_gene: TRBV30; d_gene: TRBD1; len: 13; j_gene: TRBJ2-7; abundance: -
CDR3aa: CASSVDLTTDTQYF; CDR3nt: TGTGCCAGCAGCGTAGACCTTACAACAGATACGCAGTATTTT; v_gene: TRBV9; d_gene: -; len: 14; j_gene: TRBJ2-3; abundance: -
CDR3aa: CALKGQGAFDSGANVLTF; CDR3nt: TGCGCCTTAAAAGGGCAGGGGGCGTTTGACTCTGGGGCCAACGTCCTGACTTTC; v_gene: TRBV23-1; d_gene: TRBD1; len: 18; j_gene: TRBJ2-6; abundance: -
CDR3aa: CASSQRYPGGFPHNEQFF; CDR3nt: TGCGCCAGCAGCCAACGATACCCAGGGGGCTTCCCCCACAATGAGCAGTTCTTC; v_gene: TRBV4-3; d_gene: TRBD1; len: 18; j_gene: TRBJ2-1; abundance: -
CDR3aa: CSAQAGYTF; CDR3nt: TGCAGCGCCCAGGCCGGCTACACCTTC; v_gene: TRBV29-1; d_gene: -; len: 9; j_gene: TRBJ1-2; abundance: many
CDR3aa: CASSQRGGIGFNEQFF; CDR3nt: TGCGCCAGCAGCCAGAGGGGGGGAATCGGGTTTAATGAGCAGTTCTTC; v_gene: TRBV4-1; d_gene: -; len: 16; j_gene: TRBJ2-1; abundance: -
CDR3aa: CASSQETERSGGNYGYTF; CDR3nt: TGCGCCAGCAGCCAAGAGACGGAGAGGTCAGGGGGTAACTATGGCTACACCTTC; v_gene: TRBV4-1; d_gene: TRBD1; len: 18; j_gene: TRBJ1-2; abundance: -
CDR3aa: CASSFGQSYNEQFF; CDR3nt: TGTGCCAGCAGCTTCGGACAGTCCTACAATGAGCAGTTCTTC; v_gene: TRBV5-5; d_gene: -; len: 14; j_gene: TRBJ2-1; abundance: -
CDR3aa: CASHRGSSYNSPLHF; CDR3nt: TGTGCCAGTCACCGGGGTAGCTCCTATAATTCACCCCTCCACTTT; v_gene: TRBV14; d_gene: -; len: 15; j_gene: TRBJ1-6; abundance: -
CDR3aa: CASSRPGDTEAFF; CDR3nt: TGTGCCAGCAGCCGACCGGGGGACACTGAAGCTTTCTTT; v_gene: TRBV7-3; d_gene: -; len: 13; j_gene: TRBJ1-1; abundance: -
CDR3aa: CASSPARVGAGGYTF; CDR3nt: TGTGCCAGCTCACCAGCGCGGGTAGGTGCGGGCGGCTACACCTTC; v_gene: TRBV18; d_gene: -; len: 15; j_gene: TRBJ1-2; abundance: few
CDR3aa: CASSLPGQDWAF; CDR3nt: TGTGCCAGCAGCTTACCAGGACAGGATTGGGCCTTC; v_gene: TRBV7-9; d_gene: TRBD1; len: 12; j_gene: TRBJ2-7; abundance: -
CDR3aa: CASSVAPSGEQYF; CDR3nt: TGTGCCAGCAGCGTAGCTCCGAGCGGGGAGCAGTACTTC; v_gene: TRBV9; d_gene: -; len: 13; j_gene: TRBJ2-7; abundance: -
CDR3aa: CASSDRGCGDTQYF; CDR3nt: TGCGCCAGCAGTGACAGGGGTTGTGGAGATACGCAGTATTTT; v_gene: TRBV10-1; d_gene: -; len: 14; j_gene: TRBJ2-3; abundance: -
CDR3aa: CASSLATGGADGYTF; CDR3nt: TGTGCCAGCAGCTTAGCGACAGGGGGCGCCGATGGCTACACCTTC; v_gene: TRBV7-2; d_gene: TRBD1; len: 15; j_gene: TRBJ1-2; abundance: -
CDR3aa: CATKGGVDYGYTF; CDR3nt: TGTGCCACCAAGGGAGGCGTAGACTATGGCTACACCTTC; v_gene: TRBV6-6; d_gene: -; len: 13; j_gene: TRBJ1-2; abundance: -
CDR3aa: CASSVAEAKSTDTQYF; CDR3nt: TGTGCCAGCAGTGTAGCCGAGGCGAAGAGCACAGATACGCAGTATTTT; v_gene: TRBV5-4; d_gene: -; len: 16; j_gene: TRBJ2-3; abundance: -
CDR3aa: CASSPGTSGGRDTQYF; CDR3nt: TGCGCCAGCAGCCCAGGTACTAGCGGGGGAAGAGATACGCAGTATTTT; v_gene: TRBV5-1; d_gene: TRBD2; len: 16; j_gene: TRBJ2-3; abundance: -
CDR3aa: CASSLTRGSNQPQHF; CDR3nt: TGCGCCAGCAGCCTTACCCGGGGTAGCAATCAGCCCCAGCATTTT; v_gene: TRBV4-1; d_gene: -; len: 15; j_gene: TRBJ1-5; abundance: -
CDR3aa: CASGFAGDTEAFF; CDR3nt: TGTGCCAGCGGATTCGCAGGGGACACTGAAGCTTTCTTT; v_gene: TRBV27; d_gene: -; len: 13; j_gene: TRBJ1-1; abundance: -
CDR3aa: CASSLGGENNEQFF; CDR3nt: TGTGCCAGCAGTTTGGGTGGGGAGAACAATGAGCAGTTCTTC; v_gene: TRBV27; d_gene: -; len: 14; j_gene: TRBJ2-1; abundance: -
CDR3aa: CASRSGYGKLFF; CDR3nt: TGTGCCAGCAGGTCAGGGTATGGAAAACTGTTTTTT; v_gene: TRBV2; d_gene: -; len: 12; j_gene: TRBJ1-4; abundance: few
CDR3aa: CATRLGGDLYEQYF; CDR3nt: TGTGCCACCCGTCTAGGGGGAGACCTTTACGAGCAGTACTTC; v_gene: TRBV2; d_gene: -; len: 14; j_gene: TRBJ2-7; abundance: -
CDR3aa: CASSLASGTYYEQYF; CDR3nt: TGCGCCAGCAGCTTGGCGTCGGGGACTTACTACGAGCAGTACTTC; v_gene: TRBV5-1; d_gene: -; len: 15; j_gene: TRBJ2-7; abundance: once
CDR3aa: CASNRGNAYEQYF; CDR3nt: TGTGCCAGCAACCGGGGAAACGCCTACGAGCAGTACTTC; v_gene: TRBV6-6; d_gene: -; len: 13; j_gene: TRBJ2-7; abundance: -
CDR3aa: CASIRGPDLSSGNTIYF; CDR3nt: TGTGCCAGTATAAGGGGTCCCGACTTGTCTTCTGGAAACACCATATATTTT; v_gene: TRBV19; d_gene: -; len: 17; j_gene: TRBJ1-3; abundance: -
CDR3aa: CASSNQGNTEAFF; CDR3nt: TGCGCCAGCAGCAACCAGGGTAACACTGAAGCTTTCTTT; v_gene: TRBV5-1; d_gene: -; len: 13; j_gene: TRBJ1-1; abundance: -